Each of the 16 T cell receptor beta chains below was sequenced from the same sample in a study of T cells in Graves' hyperthyroidism and ophthalmopathy. Authors of the study amplified TCR beta CDR3 regions from RNA transcripts. The study used the HTBI primer set for a first-round RT-PCR of the TCR CDR3. TCRdb re-derived calls from the multiplex PCR reads in MiXCR, one entry per CDR3 protein. The sample consists of hundreds of thousands of distinct CDR3 sequences, nearly 45% of them appearing once. Input material: peripheral blood or thyroid tissue (not recorded which). These receptors were obtained from an adult man with Graves' disease, either hyperthyroidism or ophthalmopathy (not recorded which).

This clonotype appeared many times. The chain employs TRBV12-3 or TRBV12-4 and TRBJ1-2; D is possibly TRBD1 (5 bases). Deletions cut 2 bases from V and 6 bases from J, with 13 bases between. CDR3 length: 14 residues. CDR3: CASSLRDLGNGYTF. CDR3 in DNA: TGTGCCAGCAGTTTAAGGGACCTGGGGAATGGCTACACCTTC.

This clonotype was seen many times. The V gene is TRBV10-3, the J gene TRBJ1-5, with 10 nucleotides matching TRBD1. The V segment lost 0 bases and the J segment 7 bases; nucleotides outside the gene matches: 6. Germline values: CDR1 ENHRY, CDR2 SYGVKD. The CDR3 is made up of 16 amino acids. The CDR3 nucleotides are TGTGCCATCAGTGAGTCGACAGGGGGCGCGGGACAGCCCCAGCATTTT. It codes for CAISESTGGAGQPQHF.

This chain links TRBV5-1 with TRBJ2-2; 8 bases are a match to TRBD1. Germline V CDR1 and CDR2: SGHRS, YFSETQ. V lost 4 bases to trimming and J lost 4 bases; unmatched junction nucleotides: 6. This CDR3 is 15 amino acids long. The DNA of the CDR3 is TGCGCCAGCAGCCTGGGACAGGAAGGCACCGGGGAGCTGTTTTTT. Its protein is CASSLGQEGTGELFF. Complete variable domain (other parts from reference TRBV5-1 and TRBJ2-2): KAGVTQTPRYLIKTRGQQVTLSCSPISGHRSVSWYQQTPGQGLQFLFEYFSETQRNKGNFPGRFSGRQFSNSRSEMNVSTLELGDSALYLCASSLGQEGTGELFFGEGSRLTVL.

This clonotype was seen repeatedly, ten times or more. This rearrangement joins TRBV29-1 to TRBJ2-2; tentative D call: TRBD2 (5 bases). The CDR3 runs 13 residues. V shed 3 bases and J shed 4 bases, with 9 bases lying between them. The germline gives CDR1 SQVTM, CDR2 ANQGSEA. The CDR3 sequence is CSVEDGVTGELFF. CDR3 sequence (DNA): TGCAGCGTTGAGGACGGGGTCACCGGGGAGCTGTTTTTT.

This clonotype was counted a single time. The chain carries TRBV6-1 and TRBJ2-5, with TRBD2 matching 8 bases. Trimming at V came to 6 bases and at J to 7 bases, leaving 7 bases not matched to a gene. The germline gives CDR1 MNHNS, CDR2 SASEGT. The CDR3 totals 13 residues. The CDR3 protein is CASSPTGGATQYF. CDR3 nucleotides: TGTGCCAGCAGCCCGACCGGGGGGGCGACCCAGTACTTC.

The chain combines TRBV7-8 with TRBJ2-7; the match to TRBD1 covers 9 bases. The V and J ends lost 5 bases and 5 bases, in that order; junction bases with no gene match: 10. Germline CDR1 SGHVS, CDR2 FQNEAQ. The CDR3 length is 15 residues. CDR3 coding DNA: TGTGCCAGCAGCCCACCCGGGACAGGGACCCACGAGCAGTACTTC. Amino acids: CASSPPGTGTHEQYF. The full variable domain, completed using reference TRBV7-8 and TRBJ2-7, is GAGVSQSPRYKVAKRGQDVALRCDPISGHVSLFWYQQALGQGPEFLTYFQNEAQLDKSGLPSDRFFAERPEGSVSTLKIQRTQQEDSAVYLCASSPPGTGTHEQYFGPGTRLTVT.

This clonotype occurred many times. The chain links TRBV29-1 to TRBJ1-1; possibly TRBD1 for D (5 bases). This CDR3 region has 15 residues. Trimming shortened V by 8 bases and J by 5 bases, and 24 bases separated the two germline ends. Germline CDR1 reads SQVTM; CDR2 reads ANQGSEA. The CDR3 sequence is CSYWEGTLRRTEAFF. The DNA for the CDR3 is TGCAGCTATTGGGAAGGGACGTTAAGGCGGACTGAAGCTTTCTTT.

The genes are TRBV7-2 and TRBJ1-3; 9 bases fit TRBD1. This CDR3 contains 16 residues. V shed 5 bases, J shed 4 bases, and the junction held 9 bases outside the gene matches. The germline V gene encodes CDR1 SGHTA and CDR2 FQGNSA. CDR3 nucleotides: TGTGCCAGCAGCCTCACCCGGGACAGGGCAGGAAACACCATATATTTT. Protein: CASSLTRDRAGNTIYF.

V is TRBV7-9 and J is TRBJ1-4; 10 positions match TRBD1. The V gene's germline CDR1 is SEHNR and CDR2 FQNEAQ (reference sequence). This CDR3 has 14 amino acids. With V trimmed by 11 bases and J by 10 bases, 13 bases remained unmatched. The DNA for the CDR3 is TGTGCCTGGAGTGCCGGGACAGGGGAGGGAAAACTGTTTTTT. This gives the protein CAWSAGTGEGKLFF.

The chain combines TRBV20-1 with TRBJ1-4, with a possible D match to TRBD1 (5 bases). Trimming stripped 4 bases from V and 7 bases from J, with 13 bases between. Germline CDR1 DFQATT, CDR2 SNEGSKA (reference sequence). This CDR3 region has 13 residues. CDR3 loop: CSATDGQGEKLFF. CDR3 bases: TGCAGTGCTACGGACGGGCAGGGTGAAAAACTGTTTTTT.

This clonotype was seen only once. The chain employs TRBV29-1 and TRBJ1-1; the D is unclear. Germline CDR1 is SQVTM and CDR2 is ANQGSEA. This CDR3 contains 13 residues. V was trimmed by 8 bases and J by 1 base, leaving 14 bases between them. The CDR3 loop reads CSLRVDGNTEAFF. In nucleotides, the CDR3 is TGCAGCCTGCGGGTTGACGGGAACACTGAAGCTTTCTTT.

This clonotype was picked up one time. V gene TRBV2 combines with J gene TRBJ1-5, with D possibly being TRBD1 (5 bases). This CDR3 comprises 12 residues. Germline V gene lookup returns CDR1 SNHLY and CDR2 FYNNEI. V lost 7 bases to trimming and J lost 7 bases, with 11 bases between them. The CDR3 DNA follows: TGTGCCAGCACAGGGTCACGGCAGCCCCAGCATTTT. Protein product: CASTGSRQPQHF.

On this clonotype itself: One junction end disagrees with the germline gene, perhaps due to a read error. J is TRBJ1-1 and V is TRBV7-9; tentatively, D is TRBD1 (5 bases). The CDR3 totals 13 residues. Germline V lookup: CDR1 SEHNR, CDR2 FQNEAQ (reference sequence). CDR3 coding DNA: TGTGCCAGCACCGGACACATGAACACTGAAGCTCTCTTT. Translating gives CASTGHMNTEALF.

The genes are TRBV12-3 or TRBV12-4 and TRBJ2-7; unclear D gene. The CDR3 is 15 amino acids. Trimming left V 4 bases short and J 1 base short, with 14 bases between. DNA of the CDR3: TGTGCCAGCAGTTACTCAATCGACGGTTCCTACGAGCAGTACTTC. This translates into CASSYSIDGSYEQYF.

The V gene is TRBV24-1, the J gene TRBJ1-2; 7 bases agree with TRBD1. V lost 12 bases and J lost 4; bases outside the gene matches: 7. This CDR3 has 12 residues. Germline values: CDR1 KGHDR, CDR2 SFDVKD. The CDR3 DNA reads as TGTGCCCCCACAGGGGAGGGCTATGGCTACACCTTC. This translates into CAPTGEGYGYTF.

The chain carries TRBV7-3 and TRBJ1-1; TRBD1 is a possible D gene (6 bases). V lost 5 bases, J lost 4 bases, and 14 bases lay in between. The CDR3 length is 14 residues. Germline V gives CDR1 SGHTA, CDR2 FQGTGA. CDR3 loop: CASSPTGQATEAFF. The CDR3 DNA reads as TGTGCCAGCAGCCCAACGGGACAAGCCACTGAAGCTTTCTTT.